These T cell receptor beta chains were read from a single sample in a study of spatial heterogeneity in lung cancer. TCRdb passed the 5' RACE reads through MiXCR, listing each CDR3 protein once. There are about 3,000 distinct CDR3 sequences in the sample; around 26% occur only once, and around 23% lies in the top ten. Material: lung tumor tissue, obtained at surgery. The source of these receptors is a male donor with early-stage non-small cell lung cancer. Both conserved end residues are part of each CDR3. A D gene is named only where the DNA matches it firmly. Clone size is given for some rows only: seen once, a few or many times, or a class if the clone is expanded.

abundance: medium-sized
d_gene: TRBD2
v_gene: TRBV28
j_gene: TRBJ2-1
CDR3aa: CASSSGLAGGEQFF
CDR3nt: TGTGCCAGCAGTAGCGGACTAGCGGGGGGTGAGCAGTTCTTC

abundance: medium-sized
d_gene: -
v_gene: TRBV29-1
j_gene: TRBJ1-2
CDR3aa: CSVEEAGFRGYTF
CDR3nt: TGCAGCGTTGAAGAGGCAGGGTTTAGGGGCTACACCTTC

abundance: medium-sized
d_gene: TRBD1
v_gene: TRBV7-9
j_gene: TRBJ1-1
CDR3aa: CASSGGDRGYTEAFF
CDR3nt: TGTGCCAGCAGCGGAGGGGACAGGGGTTACACTGAAGCTTTCTTT

abundance: many
d_gene: TRBD1
v_gene: TRBV7-9
j_gene: TRBJ2-7
CDR3aa: CASSSERTGKNEQYF
CDR3nt: TGTGCCAGCAGCTCGGAGAGGACAGGGAAAAACGAGCAGTACTTC

abundance: -
d_gene: TRBD2
v_gene: TRBV11-2
j_gene: TRBJ2-3
CDR3aa: CASSLGSGADTQYF
CDR3nt: TGTGCCAGCAGCTTAGGTAGCGGGGCAGATACGCAGTATTTT

abundance: medium-sized
d_gene: -
v_gene: TRBV7-8
j_gene: TRBJ2-5
CDR3aa: CASSPDWSQETQYF
CDR3nt: TGTGCCAGCAGCCCGGACTGGTCCCAAGAGACCCAGTACTTC

abundance: few
d_gene: -
v_gene: TRBV30
j_gene: TRBJ2-3
CDR3aa: CAWSVGQGADTQYF
CDR3nt: TGTGCCTGGAGTGTAGGCCAGGGCGCAGATACGCAGTATTTT

abundance: few
d_gene: TRBD1
v_gene: TRBV19
j_gene: TRBJ2-1
CDR3aa: CASSGDRREVF
CDR3nt: TGTGCCAGTAGTGGGGACAGGAGGGAGGTCTTC

abundance: medium-sized
d_gene: -
v_gene: TRBV19
j_gene: TRBJ2-1
CDR3aa: CASSHRGSYNEQFF
CDR3nt: TGTGCCAGTAGCCACCGGGGCTCCTACAATGAGCAGTTCTTC

abundance: -
d_gene: TRBD2
v_gene: TRBV20-1
j_gene: TRBJ2-1
CDR3aa: CSAVPGLGVHEQFF
CDR3nt: TGCAGTGCTGTACCGGGACTAGGAGTCCATGAGCAGTTCTTC

abundance: once
d_gene: TRBD1
v_gene: TRBV3-1
j_gene: TRBJ2-2
CDR3aa: CASSHGQGTGELFF
CDR3nt: TGTGCCAGCAGCCATGGACAGGGGACCGGGGAGCTGTTTTTT

abundance: few
d_gene: TRBD2
v_gene: TRBV2
j_gene: TRBJ2-7
CDR3aa: CASRISGRPSYEQYF
CDR3nt: TGTGCCAGCAGAATTAGCGGGAGGCCGTCCTACGAGCAGTACTTC

abundance: few
d_gene: -
v_gene: TRBV2
j_gene: TRBJ2-1
CDR3aa: CASSRDTRIYNEQFF
CDR3nt: TGTGCCAGCAGTAGGGACACCCGAATCTACAATGAGCAGTTCTTC

abundance: medium-sized
d_gene: -
v_gene: TRBV20-1
j_gene: TRBJ2-1
CDR3aa: CSLPLYRYNEQFF
CDR3nt: TGCAGTCTACCCCTATATCGCTACAATGAGCAGTTCTTC

abundance: few
d_gene: -
v_gene: TRBV12-3/TRBV12-4
j_gene: TRBJ2-1
CDR3aa: CASSLSNEQFF
CDR3nt: TGTGCCAGCAGTTTATCTAATGAGCAGTTCTTC

abundance: few
d_gene: TRBD1
v_gene: TRBV12-3/TRBV12-4
j_gene: TRBJ2-7
CDR3aa: CASIRTGEYEQYF
CDR3nt: TGTGCCAGCATCCGGACAGGGGAGTACGAGCAGTACTTC